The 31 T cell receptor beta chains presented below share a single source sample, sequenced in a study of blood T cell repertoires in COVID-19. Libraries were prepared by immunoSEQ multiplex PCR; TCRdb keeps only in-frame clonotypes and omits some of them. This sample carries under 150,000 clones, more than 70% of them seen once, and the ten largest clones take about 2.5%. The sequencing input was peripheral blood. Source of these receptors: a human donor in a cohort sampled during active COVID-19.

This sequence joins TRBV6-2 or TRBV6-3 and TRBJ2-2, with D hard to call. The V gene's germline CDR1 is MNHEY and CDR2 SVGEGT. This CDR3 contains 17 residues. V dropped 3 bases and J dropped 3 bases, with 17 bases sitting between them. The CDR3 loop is CASSYNTVRFDTGELFF. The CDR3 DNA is TGTGCCAGCAGTTATAACACCGTCAGGTTCGACACCGGGGAGCTGTTTTTT.

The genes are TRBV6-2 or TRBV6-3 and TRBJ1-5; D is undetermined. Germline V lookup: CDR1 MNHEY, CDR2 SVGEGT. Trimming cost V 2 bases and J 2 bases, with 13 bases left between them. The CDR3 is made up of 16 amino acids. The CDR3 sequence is CASSYGERAGNQPQHF. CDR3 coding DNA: TGTGCCAGCAGTTACGGTGAGCGTGCGGGCAATCAGCCCCAGCATTTT.

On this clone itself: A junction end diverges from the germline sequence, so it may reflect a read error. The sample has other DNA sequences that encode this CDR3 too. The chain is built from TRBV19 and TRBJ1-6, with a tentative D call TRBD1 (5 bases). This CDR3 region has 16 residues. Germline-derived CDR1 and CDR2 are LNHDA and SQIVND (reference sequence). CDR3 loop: CASSIGQGRINSPLHF. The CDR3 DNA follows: TGTGCTAGTAGTATAGGGCAGGGCCGGATTAATTCACCCCTCCACTTT. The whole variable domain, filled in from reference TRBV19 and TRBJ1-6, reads DGGITQSPKYLFRKEGQNVTLSCEQNLNHDAMYWYRQDPGQGLRLIYYSQIVNDFQKGDIAEGYSVSREKKESFPLTVTSAQKNPTAFYLCASSIGQGRINSPLHFGNGTRLTVT.

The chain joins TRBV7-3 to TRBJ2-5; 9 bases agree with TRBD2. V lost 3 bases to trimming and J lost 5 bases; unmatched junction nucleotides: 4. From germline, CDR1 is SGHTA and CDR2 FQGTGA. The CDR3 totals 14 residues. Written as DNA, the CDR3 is TGTGCCAGCAGCTTGGCGGGAGGGCGTGAGACCCAGTACTTC. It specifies CASSLAGGRETQYF.

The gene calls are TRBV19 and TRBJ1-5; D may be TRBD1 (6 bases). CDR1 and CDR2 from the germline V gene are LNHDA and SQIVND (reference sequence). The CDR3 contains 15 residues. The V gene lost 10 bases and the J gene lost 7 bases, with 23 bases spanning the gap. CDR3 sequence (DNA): TGTGCCACCCTGAGGGGAAAGGACAGTGTGCAGCCCCAGCATTTT. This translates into CATLRGKDSVQPQHF.

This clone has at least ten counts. This chain's CDR3 is CASSGTDSSYEQYF. In nucleotides, the CDR3 is TGTGCCAGCAGCGGGACAGATAGCTCCTACGAGCAGTACTTC. This chain uses TRBV9 with TRBJ2-7; weak D call: TRBD1 (6 bases). Trimming stripped 3 bases from V and 0 bases from J, with 10 bases between. The CDR3 sequence is 14 residues long. The germline V gene has CDR1 SGDLS and CDR2 YYNGEE.

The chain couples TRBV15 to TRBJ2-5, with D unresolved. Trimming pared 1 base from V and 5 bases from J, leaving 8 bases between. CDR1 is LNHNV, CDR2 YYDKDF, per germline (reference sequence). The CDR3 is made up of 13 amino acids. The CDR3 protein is CATSRGGSETQYF. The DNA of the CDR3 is TGTGCCACCAGCAGAGGAGGATCGGAGACCCAGTACTTC.

CDR3 loop: CASSRRLAERTYNEQFF. CDR3 nucleotides: TGCGCCAGCAGCCGCAGGCTAGCGGAAAGAACCTACAATGAGCAGTTCTTC. The chain carries TRBV5-1 and TRBJ2-1; 7 positions agree with TRBD2. This CDR3 is built from 17 residues. In germline, CDR1 is SGHRS, CDR2 YFSETQ. V lost 4 bases to trimming and J lost 2 bases; unmatched junction nucleotides: 12.

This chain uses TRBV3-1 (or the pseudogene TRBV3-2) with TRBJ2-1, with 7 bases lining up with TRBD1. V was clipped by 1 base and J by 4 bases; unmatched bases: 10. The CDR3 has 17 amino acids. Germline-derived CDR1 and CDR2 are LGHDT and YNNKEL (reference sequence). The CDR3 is CASSQGTGRGSYNEQFF. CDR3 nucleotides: TGTGCCAGCAGCCAAGGGACAGGCAGGGGTTCATACAATGAGCAGTTCTTC.

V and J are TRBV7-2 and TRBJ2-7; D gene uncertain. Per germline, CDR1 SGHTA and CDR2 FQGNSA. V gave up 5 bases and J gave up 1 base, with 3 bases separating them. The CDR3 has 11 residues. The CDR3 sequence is CASSPSYEQYF. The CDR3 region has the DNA TGTGCCAGCAGCCCATCCTACGAGCAGTACTTC. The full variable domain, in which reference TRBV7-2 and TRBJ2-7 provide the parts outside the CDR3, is GAGVSQSPSNKVTEKGKDVELRCDPISGHTALYWYRQSLGQGLEFLIYFQGNSAPDKSGLPSDRFSAERTGGSVSTLTIQRTQQEDSAVYLCASSPSYEQYFGPGTRLTVT.

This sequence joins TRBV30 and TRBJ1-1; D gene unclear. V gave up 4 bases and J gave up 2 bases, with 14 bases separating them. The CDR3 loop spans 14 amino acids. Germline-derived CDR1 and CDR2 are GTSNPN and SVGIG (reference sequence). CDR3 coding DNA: TGTGCCTGGACTGAGGTTGGTGTCAACACTGAAGCTTTCTTT. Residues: CAWTEVGVNTEAFF.

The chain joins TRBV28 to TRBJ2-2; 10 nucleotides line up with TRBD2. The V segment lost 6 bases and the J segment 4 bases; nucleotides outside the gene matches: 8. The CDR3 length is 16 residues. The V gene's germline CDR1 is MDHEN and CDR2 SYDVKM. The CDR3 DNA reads TGTGCCAGCAGCTTGGGGGGACTAGCGAGCACCGGGGAGCTGTTTTTT. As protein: CASSLGGLASTGELFF.

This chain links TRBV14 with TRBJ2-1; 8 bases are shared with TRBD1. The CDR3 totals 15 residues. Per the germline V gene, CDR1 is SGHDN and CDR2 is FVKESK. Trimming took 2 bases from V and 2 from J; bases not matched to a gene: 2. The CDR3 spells CASSQSRGPYNEQFF. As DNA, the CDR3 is TGTGCCAGCAGCCAATCCAGGGGGCCCTACAATGAGCAGTTCTTC. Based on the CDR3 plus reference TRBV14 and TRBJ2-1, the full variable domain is EAGVTQFPSHSVIEKGQTVTLRCDPISGHDNLYWYRRVMGKEIKFLLHFVKESKQDESGMPNNRFLAERTGGTYSTLKVQPAELEDSGVYFCASSQSRGPYNEQFFGPGTRLTVL.

The CDR3 bases are TGTGCCAGCAGGGCAGGGTGGGATGAAGCTTTCTTT. The encoded protein is CASRAGWDEAFF. This sequence joins TRBV3-1 (or the pseudogene TRBV3-2) and TRBJ1-1, with a possible D match to TRBD1 (5 bases). The CDR3 covers 12 residues. V lost 6 bases, J lost 7 bases, and 12 bases lay in between. The germline V gene has CDR1 LGHDT and CDR2 YNNKEL (reference sequence).

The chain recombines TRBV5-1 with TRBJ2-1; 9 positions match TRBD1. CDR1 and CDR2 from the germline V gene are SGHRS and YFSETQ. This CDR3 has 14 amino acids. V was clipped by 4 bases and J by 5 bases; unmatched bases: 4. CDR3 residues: CASSLGQGNNEQFF. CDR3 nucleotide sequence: TGCGCCAGCAGCCTCGGACAGGGGAACAATGAGCAGTTCTTC.

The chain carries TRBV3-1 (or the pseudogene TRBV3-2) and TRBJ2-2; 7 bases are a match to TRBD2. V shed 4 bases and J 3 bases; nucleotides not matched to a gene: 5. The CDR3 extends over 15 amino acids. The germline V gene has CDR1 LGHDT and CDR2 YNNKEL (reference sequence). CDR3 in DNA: TGTGCCAGCAGCCGGGGACTACCGGACACCGGGGAGCTGTTTTTT. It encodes CASSRGLPDTGELFF.

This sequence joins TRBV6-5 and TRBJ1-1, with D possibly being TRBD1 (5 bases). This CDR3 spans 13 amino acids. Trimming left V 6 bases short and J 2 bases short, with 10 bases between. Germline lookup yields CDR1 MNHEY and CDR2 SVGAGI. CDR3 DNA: TGTGCCAGCAGCCGCGACAGTAACACTGAAGCTTTCTTT. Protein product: CASSRDSNTEAFF.

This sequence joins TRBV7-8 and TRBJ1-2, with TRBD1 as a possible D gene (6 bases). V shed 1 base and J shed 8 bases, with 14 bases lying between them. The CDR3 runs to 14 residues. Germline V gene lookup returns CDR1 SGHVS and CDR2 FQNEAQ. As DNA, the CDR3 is TGTGCCAGCAGCTTAGTCGGACAGCGGTCCGGCTACACCTTC. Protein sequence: CASSLVGQRSGYTF.

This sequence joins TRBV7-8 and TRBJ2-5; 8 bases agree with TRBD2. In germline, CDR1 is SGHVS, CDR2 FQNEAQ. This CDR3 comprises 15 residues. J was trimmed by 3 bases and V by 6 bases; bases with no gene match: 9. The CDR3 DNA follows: TGTGCCAGCAGGATTAGCGGGGTTTCCGAAGAGACCCAGTACTTC. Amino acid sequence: CASRISGVSEETQYF.

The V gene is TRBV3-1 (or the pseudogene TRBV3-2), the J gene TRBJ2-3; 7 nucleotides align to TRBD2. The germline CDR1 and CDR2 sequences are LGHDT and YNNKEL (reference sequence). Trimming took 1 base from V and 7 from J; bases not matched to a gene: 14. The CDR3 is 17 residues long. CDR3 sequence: CASSQARPGTNRHTQYF. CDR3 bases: TGTGCCAGCAGCCAAGCAAGGCCCGGGACTAATAGGCATACGCAGTATTTT.

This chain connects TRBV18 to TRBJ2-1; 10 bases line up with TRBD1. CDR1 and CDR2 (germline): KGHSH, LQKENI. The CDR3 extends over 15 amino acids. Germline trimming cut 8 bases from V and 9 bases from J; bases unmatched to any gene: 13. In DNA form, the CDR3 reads TGTGCCAGCAAACTCGACAGGGGGCTTGTGGGTGAGCAGTTCTTC. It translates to CASKLDRGLVGEQFF.

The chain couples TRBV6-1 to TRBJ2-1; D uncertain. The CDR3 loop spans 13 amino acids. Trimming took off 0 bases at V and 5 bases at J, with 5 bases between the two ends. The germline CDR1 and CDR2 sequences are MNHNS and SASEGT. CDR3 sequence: CASSEAEHNEQFF. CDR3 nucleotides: TGTGCCAGCAGTGAAGCGGAGCACAATGAGCAGTTCTTC.

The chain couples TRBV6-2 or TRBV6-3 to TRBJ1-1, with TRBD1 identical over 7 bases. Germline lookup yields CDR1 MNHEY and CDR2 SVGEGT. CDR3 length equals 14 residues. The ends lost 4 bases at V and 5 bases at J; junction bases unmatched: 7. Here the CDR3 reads CASSSQGIGTEAFF. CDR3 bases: TGTGCCAGCAGTTCACAGGGGATCGGTACTGAAGCTTTCTTT.

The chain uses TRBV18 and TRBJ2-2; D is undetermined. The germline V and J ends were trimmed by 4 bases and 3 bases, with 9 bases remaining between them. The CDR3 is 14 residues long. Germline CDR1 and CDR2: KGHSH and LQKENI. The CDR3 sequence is CASSRSRDTGELFF. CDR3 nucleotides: TGTGCCAGCTCACGAAGTCGAGACACCGGGGAGCTGTTTTTT.

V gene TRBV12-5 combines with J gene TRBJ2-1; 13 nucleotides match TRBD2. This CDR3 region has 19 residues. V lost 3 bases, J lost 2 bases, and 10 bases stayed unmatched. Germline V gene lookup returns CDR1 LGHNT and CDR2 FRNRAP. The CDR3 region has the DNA TGTGCTAGTGGTTTCACCGGGACTAGCGGGGACCCGACCTACAATGAGCAGTTCTTC. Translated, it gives CASGFTGTSGDPTYNEQFF. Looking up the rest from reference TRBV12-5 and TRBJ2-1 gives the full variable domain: DARVTQTPRHKVTEMGQEVTMRCQPILGHNTVFWYRQTMMQGLELLAYFRNRAPLDDSGMPKDRFSAEMPDATLATLKIQPSEPRDSAVYFCASGFTGTSGDPTYNEQFFGPGTRLTVL.

CDR3 region: CASSLSSASSGGRNEQFF. DNA for the CDR3: TGTGCCAGCAGCTTATCTTCAGCTAGTAGCGGGGGGCGCAATGAGCAGTTCTTC. The chain joins TRBV7-9 to TRBJ2-1; 10 bases line up with TRBD2. V trimming: 2 bases; J trimming: 6 bases; junction bases outside the gene matches: 13. CDR1 is SEHNR, CDR2 FQNEAQ, per germline (reference sequence). The CDR3 has 18 amino acids.

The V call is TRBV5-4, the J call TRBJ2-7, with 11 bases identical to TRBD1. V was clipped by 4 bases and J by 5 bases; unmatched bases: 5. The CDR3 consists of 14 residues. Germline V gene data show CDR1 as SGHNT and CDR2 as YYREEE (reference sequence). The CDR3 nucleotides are TGTGCCAGCAGCCAATGGACAGGGGGCGACGAGCAGTACTTC. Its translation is CASSQWTGGDEQYF.

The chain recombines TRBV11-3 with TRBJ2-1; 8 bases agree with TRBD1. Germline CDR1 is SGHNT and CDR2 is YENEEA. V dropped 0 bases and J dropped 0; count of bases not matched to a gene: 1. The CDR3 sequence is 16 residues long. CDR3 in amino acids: CASSLEGQVSYNEQFF. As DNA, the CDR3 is TGTGCCAGCAGCTTAGAGGGACAGGTCTCCTACAATGAGCAGTTCTTC.

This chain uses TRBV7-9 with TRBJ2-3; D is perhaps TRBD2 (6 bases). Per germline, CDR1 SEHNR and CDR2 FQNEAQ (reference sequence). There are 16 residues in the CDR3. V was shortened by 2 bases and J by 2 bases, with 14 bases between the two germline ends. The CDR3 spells CASSLRRVLVTDTQYF. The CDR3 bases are TGTGCCAGCAGCTTAAGGAGGGTTTTGGTCACAGATACGCAGTATTTT.

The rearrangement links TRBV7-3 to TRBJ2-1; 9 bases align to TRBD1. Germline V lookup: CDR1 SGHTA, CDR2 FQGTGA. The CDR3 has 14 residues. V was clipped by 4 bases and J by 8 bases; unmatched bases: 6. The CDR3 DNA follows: TGTGCCAGCAGCTCCGAGACAGGGGGTTATGAGCAGTTCTTC. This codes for CASSSETGGYEQFF.

Written as DNA, the CDR3 is TGTGCCAGTACGGTAACAGGGGCTAACTATGGCTACACCTTC. Translated, it gives CASTVTGANYGYTF. The chain joins TRBV19 to TRBJ1-2; 7 bases fit TRBD1. The CDR3 runs 14 residues. Germline V gene data show CDR1 as LNHDA and CDR2 as SQIVND (reference sequence). V lost 7 bases, J lost 0 bases, and 5 bases stayed unmatched.